This T cell receptor beta chain emerged from a study of blood T cell repertoires in COVID-19. Looking at the study overall: The study drew acute and convalescent COVID-19 samples from the United States, Italy and Spain. T cells, B-cell-depleted T cells, or PBMCs provided the cDNA or gDNA that served as material.

TCRdb keeps only in-frame clones here, not all; method: immunoSEQ multiplex PCR. Found here are some 100,000 clones, 84% of them singletons; the top ten hold about 6.6%. V was clipped by 6 bases and J by 7 bases, with 13 bases between them. Germline V gene lookup returns CDR1 SGHAT and CDR2 FQNNGV. The CDR3 is 14 amino acids. This clone was detected a few times. This TCR derives from a woman aged 45-65 years with acute or convalescent COVID-19. The sample comprised peripheral blood. The V gene is TRBV11-2, the J gene TRBJ1-6; D might be TRBD1 (5 bases). CDR3 amino acids: CASRTGHSNSPLHF. The CDR3 region has the DNA TGTGCCAGCAGGACTGGACACTCAAATTCACCCCTCCACTTT.